Listed below are T cell receptor beta chains from one sample, sequenced in a study of cytomegalovirus exposure and HLA in healthy donors. The table came from immunoSEQ multiplex PCR; TCRdb's copy has only in-frame clones and leaves some out. This table has about 260,000 clones, roughly 91% appearing once. Sequencing was done on a sample of PBMCs. The origin of the receptors is a woman aged 30 to 39 in good health and CMV-seronegative. The CDR3 runs from the conserved cysteine through the conserved F or W. D genes are given only for firm matches. Clone size, where shown, is once, few, many, or a class for clones that have expanded.

d_gene	j_gene	len	v_gene	abundance	CDR3aa	CDR3nt
-	TRBJ2-3	10	TRBV20-1	-	CSASADTQYF	TGCAGTGCGAGCGCAGATACGCAGTATTTT
TRBD2	TRBJ2-1	15	TRBV11-2	-	CASSSTGLGSDEQFF	TGTGCCAGCAGCTCGACCGGACTAGGTTCCGATGAGCAGTTCTTC
-	TRBJ2-5	11	TRBV7-9	few	CASRESETQYF	TGTGCCTCACGAGAAAGCGAGACCCAGTACTTC
TRBD1	TRBJ2-5	14	TRBV11-3	-	CASSSTGGRETQYF	TGTGCCAGCAGCTCGACAGGGGGAAGGGAGACCCAGTACTTC
TRBD1	TRBJ2-7	14	TRBV2	once	CASSDRGHFSEQYF	TGTGCCAGCAGTGATAGGGGGCATTTCTCCGAGCAGTACTTC
TRBD2	TRBJ2-7	15	TRBV5-4	-	CASSPGLAGRYEQYF	TGTGCCAGCAGCCCAGGACTAGCGGGACGGTACGAGCAGTACTTC
TRBD2	TRBJ2-7	15	TRBV28	few	CASSFAGVAGNEQYF	TGTGCCAGCAGTTTTGCGGGAGTAGCGGGTAACGAGCAGTACTTC
TRBD2	TRBJ2-1	14	TRBV27	once	CASRLLAGYNEQFF	TGTGCCAGCAGATTACTAGCGGGATACAATGAGCAGTTCTTC
TRBD2	TRBJ2-4	16	TRBV7-2	-	CASSLASGSAKNIQYF	TGTGCCAGCAGCTTAGCTAGCGGGAGCGCCAAAAACATTCAGTACTTC
-	TRBJ1-1	16	TRBV5-1	-	CASSLAFGQLNTEAFF	TGCGCCAGCAGCTTGGCTTTCGGACAGTTGAACACTGAAGCTTTCTTT
TRBD2	TRBJ2-1	18	TRBV19	once	CASGTSWDSHPRDNEQFF	TGTGCCAGTGGGACTAGTTGGGACTCTCACCCCCGGGACAATGAGCAGTTCTTC
TRBD2	TRBJ2-1	15	TRBV4-3	-	CASSQVLAGHNEQFF	TGCGCCAGCAGCCAAGTACTAGCGGGCCACAATGAGCAGTTCTTC
-	TRBJ2-1	12	TRBV11-2	-	CASSPGWNEQFF	TGTGCCAGCAGCCCAGGGTGGAATGAGCAGTTCTTC
-	TRBJ2-1	14	TRBV7-8	-	CASATENSYNEQFF	TGTGCCAGCGCAACAGAGAACTCCTACAATGAGCAGTTCTTC
TRBD2	TRBJ2-2	15	TRBV5-1	-	CASMRLAGGTGELFF	TGCGCCAGCATGAGACTAGCGGGAGGAACCGGGGAGCTGTTTTTT
-	TRBJ1-1	15	TRBV7-3	-	CASSLQGGGNTEAFF	TGTGCCAGCAGCCTACAGGGAGGTGGGAACACTGAAGCTTTCTTT
TRBD1	TRBJ1-2	14	TRBV5-1	-	CASSYGQGNYGYTF	TGCGCCAGCAGCTATGGACAGGGAAACTATGGCTACACCTTC